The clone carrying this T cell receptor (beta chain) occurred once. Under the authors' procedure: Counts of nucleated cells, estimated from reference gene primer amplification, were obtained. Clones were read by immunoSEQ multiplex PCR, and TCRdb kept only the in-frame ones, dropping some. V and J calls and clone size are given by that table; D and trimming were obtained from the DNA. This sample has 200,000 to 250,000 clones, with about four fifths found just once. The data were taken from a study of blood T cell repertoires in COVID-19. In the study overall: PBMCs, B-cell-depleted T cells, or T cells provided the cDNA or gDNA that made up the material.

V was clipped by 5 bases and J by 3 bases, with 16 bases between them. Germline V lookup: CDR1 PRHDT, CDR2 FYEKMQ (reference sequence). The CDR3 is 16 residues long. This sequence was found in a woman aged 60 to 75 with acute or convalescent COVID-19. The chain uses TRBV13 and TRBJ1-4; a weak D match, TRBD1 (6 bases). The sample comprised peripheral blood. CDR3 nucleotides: TGTGCCAGCAGCAGAAACACAGGGAAGCCTAATGAAAAACTGTTTTTT. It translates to CASSRNTGKPNEKLFF.